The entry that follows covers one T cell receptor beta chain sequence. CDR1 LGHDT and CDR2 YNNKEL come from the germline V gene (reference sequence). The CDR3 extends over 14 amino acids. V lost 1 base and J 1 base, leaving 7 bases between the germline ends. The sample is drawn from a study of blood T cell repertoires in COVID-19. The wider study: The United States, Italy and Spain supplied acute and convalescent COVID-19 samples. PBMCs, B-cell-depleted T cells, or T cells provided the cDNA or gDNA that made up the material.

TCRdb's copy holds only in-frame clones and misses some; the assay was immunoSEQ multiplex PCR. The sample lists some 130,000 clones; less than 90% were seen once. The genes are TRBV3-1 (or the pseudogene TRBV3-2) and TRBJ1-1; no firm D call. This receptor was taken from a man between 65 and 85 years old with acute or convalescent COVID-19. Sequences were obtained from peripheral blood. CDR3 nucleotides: TGTGCCAGCAGCCAAGGGCACAAGAACACTGAAGCTTTCTTT. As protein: CASSQGHKNTEAFF.